These 18 T cell receptor beta chains share one sample of origin, sequenced in a study of T cells in Graves' hyperthyroidism and ophthalmopathy. The investigators amplified TCR beta CDR3 regions from RNA transcripts. First-round RT-PCR with HTBI primers amplified the TCR CDR3 region. MiXCR, run by TCRdb on the multiplex PCR reads, gives a single entry per CDR3 protein. The sample lists some 690,000 distinct CDR3 sequences; 15% to 20% were seen once. The specimen sequenced was blood. These receptors all come from a man in his fifties or sixties with Graves' hyperthyroidism.

This clonotype was observed at least ten times. V is TRBV24-1 and J is TRBJ1-1; possible D gene TRBD1, 5 bases. The CDR3 has 14 residues. Trimming removed 3 bases from V and 4 bases from J, with 11 bases in between. Germline-derived CDR1 and CDR2 are KGHDR and SFDVKD. In DNA, the CDR3 is TGTGCCACCAGTGATGCCTCGGGGGGCACTGAAGCTTTCTTT. As protein: CATSDASGGTEAFF.

There are a few counts of this clonotype. This chain links TRBV11-2 with TRBJ1-1; TRBD1 might be the D (6 bases). Germline V gene data show CDR1 as SGHAT and CDR2 as FQNNGV. This CDR3 contains 12 residues. V was trimmed by 2 bases and J by 10 bases, leaving 11 bases between them. CDR3 residues: CASSLNRGGAFF. DNA of the CDR3: TGTGCCAGCAGCTTAAATCGAGGGGGAGCTTTCTTT.

The table lists this clonotype with many counts. The J gene is TRBJ2-3, the V gene TRBV5-1; 11 nucleotides line up with TRBD2. The junction had 7 bases not matched to a gene; V was cut back by 5 bases and J by 5 bases. CDR3 length equals 15 residues. Germline V gene sequence: CDR1 SGHRS, CDR2 YFSETQ. This CDR3 reads CASRWTGTSGDTQYF. The DNA of the CDR3 is TGCGCCAGCAGATGGACCGGGACTAGCGGAGATACGCAGTATTTT.

The chain links TRBV19 to TRBJ1-2, with 7 bases matching TRBD1. The CDR3 has 15 residues. Germline V gives CDR1 LNHDA, CDR2 SQIVND (reference sequence). The V segment lost 5 bases and the J segment 6 bases; nucleotides outside the gene matches: 12. CDR3 nucleotides: TGTGCCAGTAGTCGCTCTACAGGGGTTTTGGATGGCTACACCTTC. Translating gives CASSRSTGVLDGYTF. The variable domain in full, with the rest retrieved from reference TRBV19 and TRBJ1-2, is DGGITQSPKYLFRKEGQNVTLSCEQNLNHDAMYWYRQDPGQGLRLIYYSQIVNDFQKGDIAEGYSVSREKKESFPLTVTSAQKNPTAFYLCASSRSTGVLDGYTFGSGTRLTVV.

This clonotype was observed at least ten times. The junction departs from the called germline gene at one end, perhaps through a read error. This sequence joins TRBV2 and TRBJ2-3; 9 bases fit TRBD2. CDR1 and CDR2 (germline): SNHLY, FYNNEI. The CDR3 has 14 residues. CDR3 bases: TGTGCCAGCAGGGAAGCGGGGGGAACAGATACGCAGTATTTT. This translates into CASREAGGTDTQYF.

This clonotype has at least ten counts. This chain uses TRBV7-9 with TRBJ1-1; D might be TRBD1 (5 bases). The germline V and J ends were trimmed by 5 bases and 1 base, with 17 bases remaining between them. Per germline, CDR1 SEHNR and CDR2 FQNEAQ (reference sequence). The CDR3 has 16 residues. CDR3 sequence: CASSAPGRQGNTEAFF. The CDR3 nucleotides read TGTGCCAGCAGCGCGCCCGGGCGGCAGGGGAACACTGAAGCTTTCTTT.

This clonotype was seen a few times. V gene TRBV12-3 or TRBV12-4 combines with J gene TRBJ1-5; D remains ambiguous. The CDR3 consists of 16 residues. Trimming left V 5 bases short and J 6 bases short, with 20 bases between. DNA of the CDR3: TGTGCCAGCAGTCCTCTCGCGTGGGAAGGTCCTCAGCCCCAGCATTTT. Translated: CASSPLAWEGPQPQHF.

This CDR3 reads CASSLARAFPYF. CDR3 sequence (DNA): TGTGCCAGCAGCTTGGCCCGGGCCTTTCCGTACTTC. The chain has TRBV5-6 and TRBJ2-5, with D uncertain. This CDR3 spans 12 amino acids. Germline CDR1 reads SGHDT; CDR2 reads YYEEEE. The ends were cut back, 0 bases at V and 13 bases at J, with 13 bases in the middle.

This clonotype was found many times. The chain carries TRBV24-1 and TRBJ2-3; D possibly uses TRBD1 or TRBD2 (5 bases each). This CDR3 has 16 residues. With 4 bases removed from V and 0 bases from J, the gap between germline ends came to 13 bases. The V gene's germline CDR1 is KGHDR and CDR2 SFDVKD. CDR3 sequence: CATSDPGTMSTDTQYF. The CDR3 DNA reads as TGTGCCACCAGTGACCCCGGGACCATGAGCACAGATACGCAGTATTTT.

This clonotype came up many times. V is TRBV27 and J is TRBJ1-1; 8 positions agree with TRBD1. This CDR3 is built from 14 residues. V lost 3 bases, J lost 6 bases, and 6 bases stayed unmatched. The germline V gene encodes CDR1 MNHEY and CDR2 SMNVEV (reference sequence). The CDR3 sequence: CASSFRTGRAEAFF. The CDR3 coding sequence is TGTGCCAGCAGTTTTAGGACAGGGAGGGCTGAAGCTTTCTTT.

V is TRBV28 and J is TRBJ1-1; D is unresolved. There are 13 residues in the CDR3. Germline CDR1 reads MDHEN; CDR2 reads SYDVKM. V shed 7 bases and J shed 0 bases, with 9 bases lying between them. The CDR3 DNA sequence: TGTGCCAGCAACCTGAACATGAACACTGAAGCTTTCTTT. Its translation: CASNLNMNTEAFF.

This clonotype was seen a handful of times. The gene calls are TRBV20-1 and TRBJ2-5; D uncertain. The length of the CDR3 is 13 residues. Germline CDR1 and CDR2: DFQATT and SNEGSKA (reference sequence). V gave up 3 bases and J gave up 1 base, with 9 bases separating them. Here the CDR3 DNA reads TGCAGTGCTAGTGACCGGACCCAAGAGACCCAGTACTTC. Translation gives CSASDRTQETQYF.

The chain employs TRBV6-2 or TRBV6-3 and TRBJ2-1; 8 bases fit TRBD2. The length of the CDR3 is 13 residues. V gave up 11 bases and J gave up 10 bases; unmatched junction bases: 13. Germline V CDR1 and CDR2: MNHEY, SVGEGT. The chain's CDR3 is CAATGGDLREQFF. The CDR3 DNA sequence: TGTGCCGCCACCGGGGGGGATCTCCGGGAGCAGTTCTTC.

This clonotype has more than one count but fewer than ten. The chain links TRBV13 to TRBJ2-4, with D perhaps matching TRBD1 (6 bases). CDR1 is PRHDT and CDR2 is FYEKMQ in the germline V gene (reference sequence). The germline V and J ends were trimmed by 8 bases and 1 base, with 24 bases remaining between them. The length of the CDR3 is 18 residues. DNA for the CDR3: TGTGCCAGCTTGGGGGCCGAAGAAGTCCGAGATGCCAAAAACATTCAGTACTTC. Amino acids: CASLGAEEVRDAKNIQYF.

The genes are TRBV18 and TRBJ1-2; maybe TRBD1 (5 bases). V was cut by 2 bases and J by 7 bases, with 17 bases left in between. Germline V CDR1 and CDR2: KGHSH, LQKENI. This CDR3 is 15 amino acids long. The CDR3 here is CASSPVPSRDSGYTF. The CDR3 DNA reads TGTGCCAGCTCACCAGTCCCTAGCAGGGACTCTGGCTACACCTTC. The full variable domain, in which reference TRBV18 and TRBJ1-2 provide the parts outside the CDR3, is NAGVMQNPRHLVRRRGQEARLRCSPMKGHSHVYWYRQLPEEGLKFMVYLQKENIIDESGMPKERFSAEFPKEGPSILRIQQVVRGDSAAYFCASSPVPSRDSGYTFGSGTRLTVV.

This clonotype was seen at least ten times. CDR3 DNA: TGTGCCATCAGTGACTTTACGACAGAGGGGGAGACCCAGTACTTC. Translation: CAISDFTTEGETQYF. This chain links TRBV10-3 with TRBJ2-5; tentatively, D is TRBD1 or TRBD2 (5 bases each). The V end lost 3 bases, the J end lost 5 bases, and 16 bases lay between the germline ends. The CDR3 length is 15 residues. Germline CDR1 is ENHRY and CDR2 is SYGVKD.

Many counts were recorded for this clonotype. This sequence joins TRBV12-3 or TRBV12-4 and TRBJ1-5; 9 bases are shared with TRBD1. This CDR3 contains 16 residues. The trim removed 1 base at V and 6 bases at J, leaving 7 bases unmatched. CDR3 loop: CASSLGWDRVPQPQHF. The DNA for the CDR3 is TGTGCCAGCAGTTTAGGTTGGGACAGGGTCCCTCAGCCCCAGCATTTT.

This clonotype was seen ten or more times. This sequence joins TRBV6-6 and TRBJ2-5; 11 bases line up with TRBD2. The CDR3 consists of 17 residues. V lost 2 bases, J lost 4 bases, and 9 bases stayed unmatched. In germline, CDR1 is MNHNY, CDR2 SVGAGI (reference sequence). The CDR3 bases are TGTGCCAGCAGTTACGGCGTCTCCGGACTAGCGGGAGAGACCCAGTACTTC. This translates into CASSYGVSGLAGETQYF.